This entry describes one TCR beta chain. Its target is not known. TCRdb reanalyzed the 5' RACE reads, giving one entry per CDR3 protein sequence and no DNA. This listing includes around 180,000 distinct CDR3 sequences. Germline V CDR1 and CDR2: DFQATT, SNEGSKA (reference sequence). This CDR3 has 13 residues. The sample belongs to a study of T cells expressing NK-cell markers. Study observations and caveats: Unclear, still, was the HCMV specificity of the expanded NKG2C+ T cell clones. The contribution of dominant NKG2C+ clonotypes to CD8+ T cells in roughly six donors was roughly 1.0-8%.

The chain joins TRBV20-1 to TRBJ2-1; TCRdb picks TRBD1, but there is no DNA to check that call. Source material: blood T cells: a sorted CD56 or NKG2C T cell subset, CD4+ or CD8+ T cells, or bulk PBMC T cells (not recorded which). The receptor's source is a man aged 18-70 years in good health. The CDR3 spells CSTDRDRYNEQFF.